This TCR beta chain was captured in a study of regulatory T cells in long-lasting Graves disease. At least ten counts were recorded for this clonotype. Time point denoted: newly diagnosed GD, antithyroid drugs for less than 3 months. Extracted RNA from PBMCs served as the source of the TCR library. Arm-PCR of CDR3 regions and iRepertoire HTBI primers were the basis on which TCR beta libraries were built. From the multiplex PCR reads, TCRdb called clonotypes with MiXCR, one entry per CDR3 protein. The data show 400,000 to 450,000 distinct CDR3 sequences, 15% seen once. The germline V gene encodes CDR1 GTSNPN and CDR2 SVGIG (reference sequence). CDR3 size: 15 residues. Trimming took 2 bases from V and 6 from J; bases not matched to a gene: 11. These data were likewise used in another study, on T cells in Graves' hyperthyroidism and ophthalmopathy. That source notes: Thyroid ultrasound, orbital computed tomography, clinical symptoms, and serum thyroxine and TRAb underpinned diagnoses.

The chain uses TRBV30 and TRBJ1-2; 8 bases are a match to TRBD1. This TCR was sampled from a woman younger than 45 with Graves disease. This material consisted of peripheral blood mononuclear cells (PBMCs), taken at new diagnosis, from a patient treated with antithyroid drugs. DNA for the CDR3: TGTGCCTGGAGTCCTTGGACAGGGTGGTTCGATGGCTACACCTTC. Translating it yields CAWSPWTGWFDGYTF.